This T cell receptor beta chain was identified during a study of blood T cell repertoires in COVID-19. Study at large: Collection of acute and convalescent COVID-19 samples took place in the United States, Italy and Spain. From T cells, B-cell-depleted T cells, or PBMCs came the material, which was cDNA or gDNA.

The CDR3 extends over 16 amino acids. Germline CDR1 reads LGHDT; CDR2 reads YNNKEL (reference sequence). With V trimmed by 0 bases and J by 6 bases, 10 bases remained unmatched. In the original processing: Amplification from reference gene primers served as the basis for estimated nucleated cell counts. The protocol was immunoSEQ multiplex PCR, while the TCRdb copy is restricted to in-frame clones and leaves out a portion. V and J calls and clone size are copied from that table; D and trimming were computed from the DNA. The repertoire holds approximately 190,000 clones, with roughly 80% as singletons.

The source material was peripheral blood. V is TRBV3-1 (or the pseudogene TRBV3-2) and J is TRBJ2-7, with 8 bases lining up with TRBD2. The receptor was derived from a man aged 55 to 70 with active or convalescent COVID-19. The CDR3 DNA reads TGTGCCAGCAGCCAAGATATGGCGGGAGGAGGGAGCGAGCAGTACTTC. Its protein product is CASSQDMAGGGSEQYF.